Listed here are 2 T cell receptor beta chains from one sample, sequenced in a study of beta chain features in type 1 diabetes. Study results and limitations: There was a moderate but significant shortening of TCRB CDR3s in all four CD4+ subsets of Type 1 diabetes patients.

Isolated RNA was reverse transcribed in full, so expressed TCRB transcripts were sequenced. Clones were sequenced by immunoSEQ multiplex PCR, and TCRdb holds only the in-frame ones, with some missing. The sample contains about 230,000 clones, 16% of which appear only once. Antigens of these TCRs are unknown. Sequenced sample: naive CD4+ T cells from blood. The receptors here all came from a young man with type 1 diabetes.

The V gene is TRBV7-2, the J gene TRBJ2-2; no clear D gene. Trimming pared 6 bases from V and 1 base from J, leaving 3 bases between. Germline values: CDR1 SGHTA, CDR2 FQGNSA. The CDR3 covers 12 residues. The CDR3, as DNA: TGTGCCAGCAGAGGGAACACCGGGGAGCTGTTTTTT. This codes for CASRGNTGELFF.

The genes are TRBV4-1 and TRBJ2-2; the match to TRBD1 covers 8 bases. The germline CDR1 and CDR2 sequences are MGHRA and YSYEKL. The CDR3 runs to 15 residues. V trimming: 1 base; J trimming: 4 bases; junction bases outside the gene matches: 2. The CDR3 DNA sequence: TGCGCCAGCAGCCAAGGCAGGGGGCCCACCGGGGAGCTGTTTTTT. Translating it yields CASSQGRGPTGELFF.